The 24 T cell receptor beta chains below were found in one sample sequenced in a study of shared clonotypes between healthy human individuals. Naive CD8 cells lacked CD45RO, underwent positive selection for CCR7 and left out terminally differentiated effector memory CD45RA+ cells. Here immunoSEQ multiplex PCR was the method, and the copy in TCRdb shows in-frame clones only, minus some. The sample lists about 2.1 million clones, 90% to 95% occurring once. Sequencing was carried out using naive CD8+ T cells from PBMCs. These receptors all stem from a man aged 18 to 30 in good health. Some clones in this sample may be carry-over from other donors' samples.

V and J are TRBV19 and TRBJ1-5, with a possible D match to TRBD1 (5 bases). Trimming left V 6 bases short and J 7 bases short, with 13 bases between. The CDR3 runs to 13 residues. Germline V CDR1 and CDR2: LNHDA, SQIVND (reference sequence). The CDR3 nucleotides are TGTGCCAGTAGCGACCAGGGTGAACAGCCCCAGCATTTT. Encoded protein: CASSDQGEQPQHF.

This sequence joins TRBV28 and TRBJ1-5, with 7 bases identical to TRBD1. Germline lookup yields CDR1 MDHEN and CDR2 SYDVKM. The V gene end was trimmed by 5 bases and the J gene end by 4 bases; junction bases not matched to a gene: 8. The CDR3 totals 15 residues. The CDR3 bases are TGTGCCAGCAGTCCTGACCACAGGGGAAATCAGCCCCAGCATTTT. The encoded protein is CASSPDHRGNQPQHF.

CDR3 region: CASSYRAPQVSYYEQYF. In DNA, the CDR3 is TGTGCCAGCAGTTATAGGGCGCCACAAGTATCCTACTACGAGCAGTACTTC. The V gene is TRBV27, the J gene TRBJ2-7; D not certain. Germline-derived CDR1 and CDR2 are MNHEY and SMNVEV (reference sequence). This CDR3 comprises 17 residues. Trimming pared 4 bases from V and 3 bases from J, leaving 22 bases between.

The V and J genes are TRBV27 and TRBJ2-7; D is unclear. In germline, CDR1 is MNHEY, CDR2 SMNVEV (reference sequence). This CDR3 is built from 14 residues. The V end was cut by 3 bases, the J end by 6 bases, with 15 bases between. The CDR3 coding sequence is TGTGCCAGCAGTTTGGTATCGGCCGCTCCCGAGCAGTACTTC. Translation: CASSLVSAAPEQYF.

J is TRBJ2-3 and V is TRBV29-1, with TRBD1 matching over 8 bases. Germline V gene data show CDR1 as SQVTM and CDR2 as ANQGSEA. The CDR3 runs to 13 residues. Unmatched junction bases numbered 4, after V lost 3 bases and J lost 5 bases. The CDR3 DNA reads TGCAGCGTTGAGGCGGGACAGGTAGATACGCAGTATTTT. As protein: CSVEAGQVDTQYF.

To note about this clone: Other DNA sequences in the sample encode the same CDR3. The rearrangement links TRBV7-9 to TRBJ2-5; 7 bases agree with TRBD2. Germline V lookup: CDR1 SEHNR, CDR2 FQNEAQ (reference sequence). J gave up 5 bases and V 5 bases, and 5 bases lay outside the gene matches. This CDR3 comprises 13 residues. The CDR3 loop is CASSPRGEETQYF. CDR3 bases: TGTGCCAGCAGCCCTCGGGGGGAGGAGACCCAGTACTTC.

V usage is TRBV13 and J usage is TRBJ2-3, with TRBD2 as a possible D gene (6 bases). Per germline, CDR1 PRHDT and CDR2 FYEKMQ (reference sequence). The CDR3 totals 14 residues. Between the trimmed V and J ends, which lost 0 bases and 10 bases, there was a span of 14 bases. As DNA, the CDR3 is TGTGCCAGCAGCTTAGGCCGTAGGGTAGCGGCGCAGTATTTT. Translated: CASSLGRRVAAQYF. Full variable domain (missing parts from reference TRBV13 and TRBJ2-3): AAGVIQSPRHLIKEKRETATLKCYPIPRHDTVYWYQQGPGQDPQFLISFYEKMQSDKGSIPDRFSAQQFSDYHSELNMSSLELGDSALYFCASSLGRRVAAQYFGPGTRLTVL.

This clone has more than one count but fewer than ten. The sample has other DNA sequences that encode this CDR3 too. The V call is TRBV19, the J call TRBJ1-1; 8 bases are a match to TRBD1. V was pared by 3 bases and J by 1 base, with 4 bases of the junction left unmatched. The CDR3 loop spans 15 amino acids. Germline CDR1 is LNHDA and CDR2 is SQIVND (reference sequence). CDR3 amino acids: CASSIVQGGNTEAFF. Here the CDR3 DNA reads TGTGCCAGTAGTATCGTACAGGGGGGGAACACTGAAGCTTTCTTT.

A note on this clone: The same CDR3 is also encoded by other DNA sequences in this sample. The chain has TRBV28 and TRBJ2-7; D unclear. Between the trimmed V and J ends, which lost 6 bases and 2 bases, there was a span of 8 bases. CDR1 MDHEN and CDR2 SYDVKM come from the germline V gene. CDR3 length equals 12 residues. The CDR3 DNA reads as TGTGCCAGCAGCCCCAGTACCTACGAGCAGTACTTC. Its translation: CASSPSTYEQYF. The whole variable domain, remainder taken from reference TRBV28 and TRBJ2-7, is DVKVTQSSRYLVKRTGEKVFLECVQDMDHENMFWYRQDPGLGLRLIYFSYDVKMKEKGDIPEGYSVSREKKERFSLILESASTNQTSMYLCASSPSTYEQYFGPGTRLTVT.

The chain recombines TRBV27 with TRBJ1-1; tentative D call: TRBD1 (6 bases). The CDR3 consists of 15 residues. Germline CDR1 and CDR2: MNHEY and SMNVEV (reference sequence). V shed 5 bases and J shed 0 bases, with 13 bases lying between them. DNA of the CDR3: TGTGCCAGCAGTAACAGGGAGGCGCTGAACACTGAAGCTTTCTTT. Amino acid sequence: CASSNREALNTEAFF.

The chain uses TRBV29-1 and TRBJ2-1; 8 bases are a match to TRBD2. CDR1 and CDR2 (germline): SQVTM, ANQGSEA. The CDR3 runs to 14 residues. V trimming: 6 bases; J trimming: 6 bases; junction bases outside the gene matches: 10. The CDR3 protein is CSVSGTRRSNEQFF. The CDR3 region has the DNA TGCAGCGTATCCGGGACTAGAAGGTCCAATGAGCAGTTCTTC.

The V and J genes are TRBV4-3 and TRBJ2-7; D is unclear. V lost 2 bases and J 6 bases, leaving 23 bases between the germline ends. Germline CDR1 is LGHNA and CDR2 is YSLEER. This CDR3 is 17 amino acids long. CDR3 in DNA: TGCGCCAGCAGCCAATCAAGATCCCATTGGACCCCCTCCGAGCAGTACTTC. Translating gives CASSQSRSHWTPSEQYF.

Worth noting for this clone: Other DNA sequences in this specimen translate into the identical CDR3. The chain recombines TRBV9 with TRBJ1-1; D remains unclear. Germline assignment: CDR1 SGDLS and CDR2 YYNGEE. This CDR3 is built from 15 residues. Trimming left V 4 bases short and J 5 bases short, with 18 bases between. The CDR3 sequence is CASSPGAGGWTEAFF. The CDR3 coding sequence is TGTGCCAGCAGCCCCGGAGCTGGAGGGTGGACTGAAGCTTTCTTT.

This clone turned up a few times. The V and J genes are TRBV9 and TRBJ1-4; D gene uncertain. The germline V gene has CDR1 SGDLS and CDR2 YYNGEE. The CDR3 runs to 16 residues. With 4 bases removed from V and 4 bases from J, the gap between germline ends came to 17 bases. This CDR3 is CASSPRITRDNEKLFF. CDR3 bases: TGTGCCAGCAGCCCCAGGATTACACGGGATAATGAAAAACTGTTTTTT. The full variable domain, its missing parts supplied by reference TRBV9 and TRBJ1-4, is DSGVTQTPKHLITATGQRVTLRCSPRSGDLSVYWYQQSLDQGLQFLIQYYNGEERAKGNILERFSAQQFPDLHSELNLSSLELGDSALYFCASSPRITRDNEKLFFGSGTQLSVL.

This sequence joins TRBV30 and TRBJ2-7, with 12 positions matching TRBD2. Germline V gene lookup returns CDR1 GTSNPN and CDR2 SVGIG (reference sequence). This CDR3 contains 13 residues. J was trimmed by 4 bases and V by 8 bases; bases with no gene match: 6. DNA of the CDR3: TGTGCCACTAGGACTAGCGGGATTTACGAGCAGTACTTC. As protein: CATRTSGIYEQYF.

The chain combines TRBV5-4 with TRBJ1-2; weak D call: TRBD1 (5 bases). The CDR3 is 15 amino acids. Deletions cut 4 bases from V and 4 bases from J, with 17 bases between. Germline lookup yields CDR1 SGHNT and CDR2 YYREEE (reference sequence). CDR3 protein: CASSSRDPNLYGYTF. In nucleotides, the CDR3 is TGTGCCAGCAGCAGTCGGGACCCAAACCTCTATGGCTACACCTTC.

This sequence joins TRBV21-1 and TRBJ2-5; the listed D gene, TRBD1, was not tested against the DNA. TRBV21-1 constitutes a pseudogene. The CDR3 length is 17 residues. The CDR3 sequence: CASSKCGGDRKQETQYF. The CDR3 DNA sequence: TGTGCCAGCAGCAAATGTGGGGGCGACAGAAAGCAAGAGACCCAGTACTTC.

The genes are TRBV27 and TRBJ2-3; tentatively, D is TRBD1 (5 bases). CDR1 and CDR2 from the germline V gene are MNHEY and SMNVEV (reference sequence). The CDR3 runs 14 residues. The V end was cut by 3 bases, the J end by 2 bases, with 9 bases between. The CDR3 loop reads CASSLGPNTDTQYF. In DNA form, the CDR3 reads TGTGCCAGCAGTTTGGGGCCAAACACAGATACGCAGTATTTT.

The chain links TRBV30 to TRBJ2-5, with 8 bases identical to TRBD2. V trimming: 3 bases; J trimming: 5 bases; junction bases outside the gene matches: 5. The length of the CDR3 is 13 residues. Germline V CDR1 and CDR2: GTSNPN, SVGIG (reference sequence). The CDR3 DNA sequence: TGTGCCTGGAGGTCTGGCGGGAGGGAGACCCAGTACTTC. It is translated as CAWRSGGRETQYF.

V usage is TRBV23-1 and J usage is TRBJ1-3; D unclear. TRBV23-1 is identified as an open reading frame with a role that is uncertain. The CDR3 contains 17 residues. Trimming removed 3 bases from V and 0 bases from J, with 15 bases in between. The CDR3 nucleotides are TGCGCCAGCAGTCAGCCCCCGACGACGAGCTCTGGAAACACCATATATTTT. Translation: CASSQPPTTSSGNTIYF.

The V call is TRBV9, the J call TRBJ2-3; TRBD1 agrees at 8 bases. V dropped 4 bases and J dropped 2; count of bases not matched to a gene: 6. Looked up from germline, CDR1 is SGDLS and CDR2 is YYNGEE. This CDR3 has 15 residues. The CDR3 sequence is CASSPWDRYTDTQYF. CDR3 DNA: TGTGCCAGCAGCCCCTGGGACAGGTACACAGATACGCAGTATTTT.

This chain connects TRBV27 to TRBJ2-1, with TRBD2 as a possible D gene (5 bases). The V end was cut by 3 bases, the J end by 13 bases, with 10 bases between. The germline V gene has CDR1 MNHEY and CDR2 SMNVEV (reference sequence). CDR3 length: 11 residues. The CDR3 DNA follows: TGTGCCAGCAGTTTCCGCGGGTTCCAGTTCTTC. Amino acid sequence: CASSFRGFQFF.

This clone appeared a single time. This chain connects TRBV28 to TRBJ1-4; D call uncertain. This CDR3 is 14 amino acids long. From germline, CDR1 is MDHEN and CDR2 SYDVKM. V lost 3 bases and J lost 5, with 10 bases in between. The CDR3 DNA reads TGTGCCAGCAGTTTGATACTGCGCAATGAAAAACTGTTTTTT. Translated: CASSLILRNEKLFF.

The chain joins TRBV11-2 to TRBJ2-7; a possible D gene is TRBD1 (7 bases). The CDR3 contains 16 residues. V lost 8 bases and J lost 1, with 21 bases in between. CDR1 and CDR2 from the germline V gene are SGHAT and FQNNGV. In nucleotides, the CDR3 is TGTGCCAGCTCCCAATTAGATCAGGGGGGATCCTACGAGCAGTACTTC. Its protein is CASSQLDQGGSYEQYF.